The rows below give T cell receptor beta chains drawn from one sample of a study of cytomegalovirus exposure and HLA in healthy donors. Assay used: immunoSEQ multiplex PCR; TCRdb lists only in-frame clones, some missing. The table shows more than 95,000 clones, with roughly a tenth occurring only once. The specimen was PBMCs. The receptors were gathered from a young woman in good health and CMV-seropositive. Each CDR3 is given with its conserved first and last residue. Fields, in order: J gene, D gene, clone size, V gene, CDR3 DNA, CDR3 protein. A D gene is named only where the DNA matches it firmly. A row's size may be missing; if present it is once, few, many or a size class.

TRBJ2-1 | TRBD2 | few | TRBV4-2 | TGTGCCAGCCGATCTAGCGGGAGAGGTGATGAGCAGTTCTTC | CASRSSGRGDEQFF
TRBJ1-1 | TRBD1 | few | TRBV6-5 | TGTGCCAGCAGCCATCGGACAGGGTTAGATGAAGCTTTCTTT | CASSHRTGLDEAFF
TRBJ2-7 | TRBD1 | NA | TRBV6-6 | TGTGCCAGCAGCACTGCGGGACAGGGTGACCACGAGCAGTACTTC | CASSTAGQGDHEQYF
TRBJ2-7 | NA | NA | TRBV6-1 | TGTGCCAGCAGCCTACCTGGCGGGTCCTACGAGCAGTACTTC | CASSLPGGSYEQYF
TRBJ1-3 | NA | NA | TRBV19 | TGTGCCAGTAGTAGCTCGTCTTACAGGGTTTCTGGAAACACCATATATTTT | CASSSSSYRVSGNTIYF
TRBJ2-3 | NA | few | TRBV28 | TGTGCGGAGGGACTCTCTGCAGATACGCAGTATTTT | CAEGLSADTQYF
TRBJ1-4 | NA | few | TRBV15 | TGTGCCACCAGCAGAGATCTGGGCGTAGGAAAACTGTTTTTT | CATSRDLGVGKLFF
TRBJ2-3 | TRBD1 | few | TRBV6-5 | TGTGCCAGCAGCAAGTACCGGGACAGGGGTCATACGCAGTATTTT | CASSKYRDRGHTQYF
TRBJ2-7 | TRBD1 | few | TRBV7-2 | TGTGCCAGCAGCCTAACCGGGACAGGGCCCTACGAGCAGTACTTC | CASSLTGTGPYEQYF
TRBJ2-7 | NA | NA | TRBV28 | TGTGCCAGCAGTTTATCCCCACTTCCCTACGAGCAGTACTTC | CASSLSPLPYEQYF
TRBJ2-7 | TRBD2 | NA | TRBV27 | TGTGCCAGCAGTCCGGGACTAGCGGGAGCCTACGAGCAGTACTTC | CASSPGLAGAYEQYF
TRBJ1-2 | TRBD1 | NA | TRBV2 | TGTGCCAGCATGACAGGGAACTATGGCTACACCTTC | CASMTGNYGYTF
TRBJ2-4 | NA | few | TRBV30 | TGTGCCTGGAGTCTAGCCAAAAACATTCAGTACTTC | CAWSLAKNIQYF
TRBJ1-2 | NA | NA | TRBV27 | TGTGCCAGCAGTTTGGCCGGCGGGCATGGCTACACCTTC | CASSLAGGHGYTF
TRBJ1-5 | NA | few | TRBV30 | TGTGCCTGGAGCGAAAGGAGCGGGAGCAATCAGCCCCAGCATTTT | CAWSERSGSNQPQHF
TRBJ2-1 | NA | NA | TRBV21-1 | TGTGCCAGCAGAAGCGGGACTTATGGGCTCAATGAGCAGTTCTTC | CASRSGTYGLNEQFF
TRBJ2-1 | NA | NA | TRBV15 | TGTGCCACCAGCAGAGAGGCTAGTCGTCATGAGCAGTTCTTC | CATSREASRHEQFF
TRBJ2-2 | NA | few | TRBV30 | TGTGCCTGGAGTGTATTAGCGGACACCGGGGAGCTGTTTTTT | CAWSVLADTGELFF